One and the same sample provided the 4 T cell receptor beta chains below, sequenced in a study of blood T cells in healthy people across ages. Next came a second PCR, run for about 6 to 11 cycles, which used a sample-barcoded 5' primer along with a J-beta primer mix. TCRdb fed the 5' RACE reads into MiXCR, producing one record per CDR3 protein. The table includes 600,000 to 900,000 distinct CDR3 sequences, approximately 24% detected once. The sample was also reused in another study, on T cells of mothers and their children.

The material sequenced was blood. These TCRs come from a boy aged 5-17 years in good health.

The chain uses TRBV12-3 or TRBV12-4 and TRBJ2-1; D might be TRBD1 (6 bases). Trimming removed 3 bases from V and 4 bases from J, with 13 bases in between. This CDR3 region has 15 residues. The CDR3 loop is CASSFENRAYNEQFF. CDR3 sequence (DNA): TGTGCCAGCAGTTTTGAGAACAGGGCTTACAATGAGCAGTTCTTC.

The gene calls are TRBV3-1 and TRBJ1-5; D is uncertain. CDR3 size: 15 residues. The germline V and J ends were trimmed by 0 bases and 3 bases, with 9 bases remaining between them. CDR1 is LGHDT, CDR2 YNNKEL, per germline (reference sequence). DNA of the CDR3: TGTGCCAGCAGCCAAGATCTGAGGAACAATCAGCCCCAGCATTTT. Protein sequence: CASSQDLRNNQPQHF.

The CDR3 region is CATSDRVDITDTQYF. In DNA form, the CDR3 reads TGTGCCACCAGTGACAGAGTCGATATCACAGATACGCAGTATTTT. V usage is TRBV24-1 and J usage is TRBJ2-3; no clear D. CDR3 length: 15 amino acids. Germline CDR1 reads KGHDR; CDR2 reads SFDVKD. V lost 4 bases, J lost 2 bases, and 12 bases lay in between.

This clonotype has just a few counts. The chain recombines TRBV6-5 with TRBJ2-1, with D maybe TRBD2 (7 bases). The end of the DNA is better explained by TRBJ2-7, so the J call may be wrong. CDR1 is MNHEY and CDR2 is SVGAGI in the germline V gene. The CDR3 has 15 amino acids. CDR3 sequence: CASTKSRGGSYEQYF. As DNA, the CDR3 is TGTGCCAGCACCAAATCAAGGGGGGGCTCCTACGAGCAGTACTTC.